This TCR beta chain was identified in a study of T cell repertoires in cytomegalovirus infection. For the study at large: CMV infection and matching HLA type were both indicated by public TCR beta signatures.

This clonotype was observed many times. The antigen remains unidentified. Broader study findings: HLA-C-restricted TCR beta clonotypes specific for CMV led the ex vivo response. CMV carriers with the relevant HLA were identified by cumulative public TCR beta family frequency.

TCRdb reanalysed the reads using MiXCR and keeps one entry per CDR3 protein. The sample lists 740,000 or so distinct CDR3 sequences; 35% to 45% were seen once. CDR1 is DFQATT and CDR2 is SNEGSKA in the germline V gene (reference sequence). The CDR3 is 13 amino acids. The ends were cut back, 0 bases at V and 4 bases at J, with 9 bases in the middle. The sequence derives from a human donor in good health (CMV status not recorded). Some clones in this sample may be carry-over from other donors' samples. Specimen: PBMCs. The chain carries TRBV20-1 and TRBJ1-2; D is unclear. The CDR3 bases are TGCAGTGCTAGAGATAGAGGTGTCTATGGCTACACCTTC. Translation gives CSARDRGVYGYTF.